One TCR beta chain is described in this entry. Original processing notes: Reference gene primer amplification gave nucleated cell count estimates. TCRdb's copy holds only in-frame clones and misses some; the assay was immunoSEQ multiplex PCR. V, J and clone size are taken as reported in that table, and D and trimming were inferred from the DNA itself. The table lists 200,000 or so clones, about 87% of them singletons, with over 1.5% in the top ten. The data stem from a study of blood T cell repertoires in COVID-19. Study summary: Acute and convalescent COVID-19 samples came from the United States, Italy and Spain. From T cells, B-cell-depleted T cells, or PBMCs came the material, which was cDNA or gDNA.

V lost 1 base to trimming and J lost 2 bases; unmatched junction nucleotides: 11. Germline assignment: CDR1 SGHRS and CDR2 YFSETQ. The CDR3 covers 18 residues. Sequenced: peripheral blood. The chain has TRBV5-1 and TRBJ2-2; 7 bases fit TRBD1. This clonotype originated in a man aged 65-85 years with acute or convalescent COVID-19. In nucleotides, the CDR3 is TGCGCCAGCAGCTTGTTACAGGGGATAACCCTTAACACCGGGGAGCTGTTTTTT. Translated: CASSLLQGITLNTGELFF.